The sample holds one count of the clone carrying this T cell receptor beta chain. The target antigen is unknown. cDNA synthesis used the whole RNA isolate, giving expressed TCRB sequences. Data came from immunoSEQ multiplex PCR; TCRdb stores just in-frame clones and leaves some out. The sample carries around 150,000 clones, 7% to 9.5% recorded once. Via the markers CD45RO/CCR7/CD25/CD127/CD95/CD27, stem cell-like memory, regulatory, central memory and naive CD4+ cells were sorted. All sorted populations exceeded 95% purity. This entry is derived from a study of beta chain features in type 1 diabetes. Overall study results and limits: Patients with Type 1 diabetes showed moderately but significantly shorter TCRB CDR3s in all four CD4+ subsets. Naive, central memory and regulatory TCRB repertoires appeared more similar among patients than healthy donors. When cDNA is sequenced, cells with high TCR expression could be over-represented.

This CDR3 contains 14 residues. Trimming took 1 base from V and 7 from J, leaving 10 bases between them. In germline, CDR1 is SEHNR, CDR2 FQNEAQ (reference sequence). The TCR was taken from a woman aged 25 to 39 with type 1 diabetes. The sample was central memory CD4+ T cells from blood. J is TRBJ1-4 and V is TRBV7-9; D ambiguous. This chain's CDR3 is CASSLVSGGEKLFF. The CDR3 DNA reads TGTGCCAGCAGCTTAGTATCTGGAGGTGAAAAACTGTTTTTT.